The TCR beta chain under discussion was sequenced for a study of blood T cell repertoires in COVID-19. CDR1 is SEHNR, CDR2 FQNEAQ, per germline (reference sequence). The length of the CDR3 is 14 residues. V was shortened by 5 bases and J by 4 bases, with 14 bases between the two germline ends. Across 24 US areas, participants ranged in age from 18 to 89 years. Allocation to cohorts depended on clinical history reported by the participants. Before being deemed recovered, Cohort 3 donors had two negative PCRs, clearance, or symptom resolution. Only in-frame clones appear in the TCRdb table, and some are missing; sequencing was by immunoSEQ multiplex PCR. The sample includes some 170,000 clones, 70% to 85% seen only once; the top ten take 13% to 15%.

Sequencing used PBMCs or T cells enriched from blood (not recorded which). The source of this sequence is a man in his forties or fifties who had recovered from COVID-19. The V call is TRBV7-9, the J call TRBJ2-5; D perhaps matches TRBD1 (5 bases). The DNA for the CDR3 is TGTGCCAGCAGCCCAGAAGGGGAACGAGAGACCCAGTACTTC. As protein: CASSPEGERETQYF.